The following is a T cell receptor beta chain sequence with its context. RNA in amounts of roughly 0.5 to 1 ug was reverse transcribed with random hexamers. The TCR beta CDR3 was amplified by immunoSEQ multiplex PCR across 54 Vbeta, 13 Jbeta. MiXCR was run by TCRdb on the immunoSEQ multiplex PCR reads, yielding one entry per CDR3 protein. The data show roughly 140,000 distinct CDR3 sequences, roughly 94% seen once. This specimen belongs to a study of CD8 T cells in Susac syndrome. CD8+ and CD4+ blood T cells underwent TCR beta sequencing. Multiple sclerosis controls were treatment-naive patients with stable or active relapsing-remitting disease. In contrast to the negatively isolated CD8+ and CD4+ T cells, TEMRA cells were FACS-enriched. This TCR was sampled from a human donor with multiple sclerosis. What was sequenced was CD8+ T cells from PBMCs.

The CDR3 here is CSAITDSTGQGYEKLFF. DNA of the CDR3: TGCAGTGCTATCACAGACTCGACGGGACAGGGTTATGAAAAACTGTTTTTT. This sequence joins TRBV20-1 and TRBJ1-4; the match to TRBD1 covers 9 bases. This CDR3 is built from 17 residues. Trimming took 4 bases from V and 6 from J; bases not matched to a gene: 15. Germline CDR1 is DFQATT and CDR2 is SNEGSKA (reference sequence).